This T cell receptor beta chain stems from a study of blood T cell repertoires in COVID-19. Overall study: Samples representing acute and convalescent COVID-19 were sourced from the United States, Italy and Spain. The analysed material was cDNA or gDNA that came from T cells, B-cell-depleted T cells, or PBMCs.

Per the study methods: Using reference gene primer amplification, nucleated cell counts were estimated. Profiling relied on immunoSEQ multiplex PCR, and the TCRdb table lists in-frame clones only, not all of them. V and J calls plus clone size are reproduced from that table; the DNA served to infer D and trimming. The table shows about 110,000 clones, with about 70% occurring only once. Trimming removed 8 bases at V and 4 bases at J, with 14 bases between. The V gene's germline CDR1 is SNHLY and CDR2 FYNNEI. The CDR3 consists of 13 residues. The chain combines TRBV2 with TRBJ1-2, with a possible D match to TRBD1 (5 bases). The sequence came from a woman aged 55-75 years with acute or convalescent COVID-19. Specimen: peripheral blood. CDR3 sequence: CASAPSGVYGYTF. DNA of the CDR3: TGTGCCAGCGCCCCATCGGGGGTCTATGGCTACACCTTC.